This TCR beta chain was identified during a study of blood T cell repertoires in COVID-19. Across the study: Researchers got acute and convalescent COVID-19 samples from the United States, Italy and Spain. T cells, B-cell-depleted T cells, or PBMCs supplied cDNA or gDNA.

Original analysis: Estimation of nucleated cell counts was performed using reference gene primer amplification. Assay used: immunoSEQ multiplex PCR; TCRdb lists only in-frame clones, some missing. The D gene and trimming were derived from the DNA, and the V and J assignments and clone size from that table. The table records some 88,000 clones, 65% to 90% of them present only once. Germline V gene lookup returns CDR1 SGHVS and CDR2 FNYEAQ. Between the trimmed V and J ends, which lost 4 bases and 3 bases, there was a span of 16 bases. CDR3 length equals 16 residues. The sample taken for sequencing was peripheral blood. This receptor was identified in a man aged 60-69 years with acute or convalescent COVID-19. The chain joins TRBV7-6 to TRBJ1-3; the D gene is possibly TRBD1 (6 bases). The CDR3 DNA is TGTGCCAGCAGCTCTCCCGGCAGGGACATTGGAAACACCATATATTTT. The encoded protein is CASSSPGRDIGNTIYF.